The rows below give T cell receptor beta chains drawn from one sample of a study of T cell changes during pregnancy in multiple sclerosis. TCRdb's copy holds only in-frame clones and misses some; the assay was immunoSEQ multiplex PCR. The table records 20,000 to 30,000 clones, roughly nine tenths of them present only once. Material: CD8+ T cells from peripheral blood mononuclear cells, obtained in the third trimester of pregnancy. These receptors came from a female donor in good health, enrolled as a control in a pregnancy study. Each CDR3 is given without its conserved first and last residue. The D gene is left open where the match is weak.

v_call: TRBV19
d_call: TRBD1
cdr3_aa: ASNDRGQETQY

v_call: TRBV5-4
d_call: -
cdr3_aa: ASSLGPLGEQY

v_call: TRBV5-1
d_call: -
cdr3_aa: ASSPEGGLSGYT

v_call: TRBV11-2
d_call: TRBD1
cdr3_aa: ASSWGQGRAF

v_call: TRBV5-1
d_call: -
cdr3_aa: ASSLAYPSGANVLT

v_call: TRBV7-9
d_call: TRBD1
cdr3_aa: ASRGEQGPSYEQY

v_call: TRBV19
d_call: TRBD2
cdr3_aa: ASGGLAGDYNEQF

v_call: TRBV6-1
d_call: -
cdr3_aa: ASLTQADSGNTIY

v_call: TRBV2
d_call: -
cdr3_aa: ASSALDQTGELF

v_call: TRBV6-1
d_call: -
cdr3_aa: ASSVAVDAPEAF

v_call: TRBV19
d_call: -
cdr3_aa: ASSIAGWNEQF

v_call: TRBV7-8
d_call: -
cdr3_aa: ASSPRGAAYQETQY

v_call: TRBV19
d_call: -
cdr3_aa: ASSIQGGYTEAF

v_call: TRBV19
d_call: -
cdr3_aa: ASSLGDKAF

v_call: TRBV28
d_call: TRBD1
cdr3_aa: ASSWGTGRTGELF

v_call: TRBV27
d_call: -
cdr3_aa: ASSPTGSPYGYT

v_call: TRBV7-9
d_call: -
cdr3_aa: ASSEGREPLH

v_call: TRBV11-1
d_call: TRBD2
cdr3_aa: ASSLLAGVETQY

v_call: TRBV4-1
d_call: -
cdr3_aa: ASSQEDNSYEQY

v_call: TRBV28
d_call: -
cdr3_aa: ASSFGGSLLRDTQY

v_call: TRBV5-1
d_call: TRBD1
cdr3_aa: ASSSGQGVTEAF

v_call: TRBV11-1
d_call: TRBD2
cdr3_aa: ASSWGVERGYNEQF

v_call: TRBV7-9
d_call: -
cdr3_aa: ASSSGGEYNSPLH

v_call: TRBV2
d_call: TRBD1
cdr3_aa: ATYRQGNADRGELF

v_call: TRBV6-5
d_call: -
cdr3_aa: ASSGSYDGAYEQY

v_call: TRBV6-4
d_call: -
cdr3_aa: ASSESGGAGEQF

v_call: TRBV9
d_call: -
cdr3_aa: ASSEDSSGNTIY

v_call: TRBV2
d_call: -
cdr3_aa: ASGPPVTGYT

v_call: TRBV7-8
d_call: TRBD1
cdr3_aa: ASSLGQGARGGYT

v_call: TRBV19
d_call: -
cdr3_aa: ASSSGMNTEAF

v_call: TRBV11-2
d_call: -
cdr3_aa: ASSYPGNEAF

v_call: TRBV27
d_call: -
cdr3_aa: ASRLVAGGGFYEQY

v_call: TRBV7-6
d_call: TRBD1
cdr3_aa: ASSPSGTGIGVEQY